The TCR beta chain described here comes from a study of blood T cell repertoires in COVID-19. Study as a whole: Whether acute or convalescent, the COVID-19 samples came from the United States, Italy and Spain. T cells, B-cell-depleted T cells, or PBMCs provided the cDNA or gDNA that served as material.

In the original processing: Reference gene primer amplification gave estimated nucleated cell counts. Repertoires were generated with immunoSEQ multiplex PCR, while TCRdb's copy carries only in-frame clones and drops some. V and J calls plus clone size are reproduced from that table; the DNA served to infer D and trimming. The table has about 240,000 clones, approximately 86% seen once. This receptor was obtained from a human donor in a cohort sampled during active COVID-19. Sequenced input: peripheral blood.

The CDR3 sequence is CASSRESGETQYF. CDR3 nucleotide sequence: TGCGCCAGCAGCCGGGAAAGCGGAGAGACCCAGTACTTC. The rearrangement joins TRBV5-1 to TRBJ2-5; tentatively, D is TRBD2 (5 bases). This CDR3 has 13 amino acids. V gave up 4 bases and J gave up 4 bases, with 11 bases separating them. From germline, CDR1 is SGHRS and CDR2 YFSETQ.